This paragraph reports one T cell receptor (beta chain). This receptor's antigen is unknown. Within one base of it there is no much larger clone, and no base qualities were kept. The data were taken from a study of cytotoxic CD8 clonotypes in ibrutinib-treated CLL (dated by TCRdb to the early 2020s). General notes on the study: In this cohort, approximately 14 patients were treatment-naive and ten to twelve were relapsed/refractory, while some 18 had unmutated IGHV. Partial responses were observed in around 25 patients and complete responses in 2; after a median follow-up of 68 months, remission was maintained in 15 or so patients and progression was observed in about twelve. The response samples were drawn at a median of roughly twelve months into treatment, with a range of about 6 to 36 months. Samples averaged about 260,000 productive templates and tens of thousands of productive rearrangements. Of the roughly 90 participants in the trial, 20 to 30 had longitudinal samples available. Cryopreserved peripheral blood mononuclear cells were obtained prior to treatment, at the time of response, and at either disease progression or sustained remission. All remission and progressive disease samples were collected while patients were still receiving ibrutinib. Summary of the overall study and its limitations: Public clonotypes were found to be uncommon and were observed to contract or remain stable during treatment; the increase in clonality was shown to reflect expansion of private clonotypes at ibrutinib response. Clonality rose at ibrutinib response, remained stable during sustained remission, and dropped back toward baseline at progression. Lymph node repertoires were not examined, and the timing of sampling was not matched between patients in sustained remission and those whose disease progressed. At baseline, clonality was higher than in age-matched healthy donors and showed a strong correlation with circulating CD8+ T-cell counts.

The sample's time point label, in plain terms: 20 to 25 months on ibrutinib. Roughly 2.2 micrograms of genomic DNA were extracted from cryopreserved PBMCs for TCR beta library preparation. Longitudinal blood samples from CLL patients on ibrutinib monotherapy were analyzed using high-throughput TCR beta sequencing. The patients took part in an open-label, single-center phase 2 trial of ibrutinib monotherapy. A MiSeq instrument was used for deep resolution sequencing, which targeted depths ranging from 1 in 1 million up to 1 in 200,000 T cells, with coverage averaging 10x for each clonotype. TCR beta libraries were generated with the immunoSEQ hsTCRB Kit. As for the original processing: The data were analyzed with ImmunoSEQ Analyzer and ImmunoSEQ Data Assistant, and V, D and J gene assignments followed IMGT definitions. Clonality, which ranges from 0 to 1, was calculated by subtracting the normalized Shannon entropy of productive rearrangement frequencies from one. Public clonotype analysis was restricted to overrepresented clonotypes comprising at least 0.05% of each patient's repertoire. Repertoires from 10 to 15 age-matched healthy donors in immuneACCESS were used as clonality controls. TCRdb limited this immuneACCESS table to in-frame rearrangements with V and J called. A share of clones is missing; checked studies link under half to unresolved V genes, and the rest is unexplained. V and J calls and clone size follow that table, whereas D and trimming were derived from the DNA. The sample data list about 45,000 clones, and 65% of these were observed just once. 20% to 25% of the sample lies in the top ten.

V sheds 3 bases and J sheds 7 bases, leaving 22 bases between their ends. Sequences SGHAT (CDR1) and FQNNGV (CDR2) are obtained from the germline V gene. Counted from cysteine to phenylalanine, this CDR3 has 18 amino acids. The sequence is cut down to CDR3 DNA, 54 bases in frame from base 1. This clonotype was sampled from a human donor with chronic lymphocytic leukemia. The chain is assembled from TRBV11-2 and TRBJ1-6; the D gene is possibly TRBD1, with 6 bases matching. The material sequenced was PBMCs, taken after 24 months of ibrutinib treatment. CDR3 sequence: CASSFNLMAGQQNSPLHF. At the DNA level, the sequence is TGTGCCAGCAGCTTTAATCTTATGGCCGGACAGCAGAATTCACCCCTCCACTTT.